A few counts support the clone carrying this T cell receptor (beta chain). Its matching antigen is unknown. A patient was excluded if there was uncontrolled infection, other autoimmune disease, pregnancy or lactation. This entry belongs to a study of T cells in Graves' hyperthyroidism and ophthalmopathy. TCR beta CDR3 regions were amplified from RNA. Primed by the HTBI set, a first-round RT-PCR was run on the TCR CDR3. TCRdb re-called the multiplex PCR reads through MiXCR, storing one row per CDR3 protein. The data contain 600,000 to 850,000 distinct CDR3 sequences, about 19% of them singletons. Study results and caveats: Peripheral blood also featured most of the thyroid clonotypes expanded above 0.001.

The CDR3 totals 16 residues. Per germline, CDR1 SGDLS and CDR2 YYNGEE. V was clipped by 3 bases and J by 4 bases; unmatched bases: 9. The gene calls are TRBV9 and TRBJ2-3, with TRBD1 identical over 9 bases. This receptor was obtained from a woman in her forties or fifties with Graves' hyperthyroidism that later progressed to Graves' ophthalmopathy. Material: blood. The CDR3 nucleotides read TGTGCCAGCAGCGGTCGGACAGGGGTGGAGGCAGATACGCAGTATTTT. The encoded protein is CASSGRTGVEADTQYF. Combining the CDR3 with reference TRBV9 and TRBJ2-3 gives the whole variable domain DSGVTQTPKHLITATGQRVTLRCSPRSGDLSVYWYQQSLDQGLQFLIQYYNGEERAKGNILERFSAQQFPDLHSELNLSSLELGDSALYFCASSGRTGVEADTQYFGPGTRLTVL.